The 17 T cell receptor beta chains in this list originate from one sample, sequenced in a study of shared clonotypes between healthy human individuals (TCRdb year 2020). Library method: the immunoSEQ multiplex PCR assay. Sourced from immuneACCESS, this table was stored by TCRdb with only in-frame sequences that have V and J called. A share of the clones is absent; for the studies checked, an unresolved V gene accounts for under half, and the remainder has no known explanation. Recorded for this sample are 550,000 to 800,000 clones; around 72% of them occurred a single time. Approximately 1.6% of the sample rests with the top ten. Sequenced sample: memory CD4+ T cells sorted from blood. According to the study, the label for this sample's cell subset or site signals: CD45RA-negative fraction. These receptor sequences come from a woman aged 25 to 45 in good health.

The rearrangement joins TRBV7-2 to TRBJ2-2; D unclear. The germline gives CDR1 SGHTA, CDR2 FQGNSA. The CDR3 has 15 residues. Trimming took off 7 bases at V and 0 bases at J, with 12 bases between the two ends. CDR3: CASNVWATNTGELFF. The CDR3, as DNA: TGTGCCAGCAACGTGTGGGCAACGAACACCGGGGAGCTGTTTTTT.

This clone was found a few times. This CDR3 reads CASRSEPWSYEQYF. The CDR3 DNA reads as TGTGCCAGCCGTAGCGAGCCCTGGAGCTACGAGCAGTACTTC. V usage is TRBV27 and J usage is TRBJ2-7; a possible D gene is TRBD2 (5 bases). Trimming stripped 8 bases from V and 3 bases from J, with 17 bases between. CDR1 and CDR2 from the germline V gene are MNHEY and SMNVEV (reference sequence). The CDR3 has 14 residues.

This clone turned up a few times. This chain connects TRBV4-2 to TRBJ1-2, with D unresolved. The V end was cut by 0 bases, the J end by 0 bases, with 8 bases between. The CDR3 loop spans 15 amino acids. Germline V gives CDR1 LGHNA, CDR2 YNFKEQ. The CDR3 loop is CASSQERNSNYGYTF. CDR3 sequence (DNA): TGTGCCAGCAGCCAAGAAAGGAACTCTAACTATGGCTACACCTTC.

The count of this clone is one. The chain uses TRBV5-1 and TRBJ1-2, with a tentative D call TRBD1 (6 bases). Germline V gene data show CDR1 as SGHRS and CDR2 as YFSETQ. The CDR3 loop spans 13 amino acids. Trimming cost V 4 bases and J 4 bases, with 11 bases left between them. The CDR3 loop reads CASSVDRTYGYTF. The CDR3 nucleotides are TGCGCCAGCAGCGTGGACAGAACCTATGGCTACACCTTC.

This chain links TRBV2 with TRBJ1-1; 10 nucleotides line up with TRBD1. Losses at the gene ends were 7 bases for V and 8 bases for J; bases not matched to a gene: 7. This CDR3 comprises 13 residues. Germline assignment: CDR1 SNHLY and CDR2 FYNNEI. The CDR3 DNA reads as TGTGCCAGCACCGGACAGGGGGTCCTCGAAGCTTTCTTT. This codes for CASTGQGVLEAFF.

The chain links TRBV15 to TRBJ1-4; the D is unclear. Trimming cost V 3 bases and J 6 bases, with 26 bases left between them. Per the germline V gene, CDR1 is LNHNV and CDR2 is YYDKDF (reference sequence). CDR3 length: 19 residues. CDR3 amino acids: CATSSVRRGGIVFDEKLFF. The CDR3 DNA is TGTGCCACCAGCAGTGTCCGCCGAGGAGGGATCGTCTTCGATGAAAAACTGTTTTTT.

The V call is TRBV4-2, the J call TRBJ2-5; D call uncertain. V shed 0 bases and J shed 5 bases, with 7 bases lying between them. Germline CDR1 is LGHNA and CDR2 is YNFKEQ. This CDR3 region has 13 residues. The CDR3 nucleotides read TGTGCCAGCAGCCAAGATCTCCGGGAGACCCAGTACTTC. The encoded protein is CASSQDLRETQYF.

This clone was counted a few times. The chain employs TRBV7-8 and TRBJ2-2; 8 bases are shared with TRBD2. CDR1 and CDR2 (germline): SGHVS, FQNEAQ. Trimming removed 0 bases from V and 1 base from J; junction bases left unmatched: 4. The length of the CDR3 is 17 residues. In nucleotides, the CDR3 is TGTGCCAGCAGCTTAGCGGTCCTAGCGGGGAACACCGGGGAGCTGTTTTTT. Translating gives CASSLAVLAGNTGELFF.

The V gene is TRBV19, the J gene TRBJ1-1; the match to TRBD1 covers 7 bases. This CDR3 has 16 residues. Per the germline V gene, CDR1 is LNHDA and CDR2 is SQIVND (reference sequence). With V trimmed by 4 bases and J by 0 bases, 8 bases remained unmatched. CDR3 bases: TGTGCCAGTAGTACCCGGACAGGCGTCATGAACACTGAAGCTTTCTTT. It is translated as CASSTRTGVMNTEAFF.

The chain is built from TRBV19 and TRBJ1-1; no clear D. CDR3 size: 12 residues. CDR1 and CDR2 (germline): LNHDA, SQIVND (reference sequence). The ends were cut back, 5 bases at V and 6 bases at J, with 10 bases in the middle. The CDR3 loop is CASSRSGPEAFF. Written as DNA, the CDR3 is TGTGCCAGTAGTCGCAGCGGACCTGAAGCTTTCTTT.

The chain is built from TRBV13 and TRBJ1-2; the D gene is possibly TRBD1 (5 bases). The CDR3 runs 13 residues. V lost 5 bases and J lost 4, with 11 bases in between. Germline V gene data show CDR1 as PRHDT and CDR2 as FYEKMQ (reference sequence). The CDR3 here is CASSPGGGYGYTF. The CDR3 region has the DNA TGTGCCAGCAGCCCCGGGGGAGGCTATGGCTACACCTTC.

This clone was observed many times. The CDR3 spells CSVEEQVSTDTQYF. The CDR3 region has the DNA TGCAGCGTTGAAGAGCAGGTTAGCACAGATACGCAGTATTTT. The chain employs TRBV29-1 and TRBJ2-3; the D is unclear. The germline V gene encodes CDR1 SQVTM and CDR2 ANQGSEA. The CDR3 extends over 14 amino acids. The V and J ends lost 0 bases and 0 bases respectively, with 7 bases between them.

J is TRBJ2-6 and V is TRBV28, with D perhaps TRBD2 (5 bases). The V gene's germline CDR1 is MDHEN and CDR2 SYDVKM. There are 16 residues in the CDR3. V dropped 4 bases and J dropped 4 bases, with 14 bases sitting between them. CDR3 in amino acids: CASSSGLSSGANVLTF. CDR3 bases: TGTGCCAGCAGTTCTGGACTGTCCTCGGGGGCCAACGTCCTGACTTTC.

This chain uses TRBV5-1 with TRBJ2-1; TRBD2 matches 9 bases. From germline, CDR1 is SGHRS and CDR2 YFSETQ. V was clipped by 3 bases and J by 6 bases; unmatched bases: 7. The CDR3 consists of 15 residues. The CDR3 here is CASSWEGLASNEQFF. For the CDR3, the DNA is TGCGCCAGCAGCTGGGAAGGACTAGCGTCCAATGAGCAGTTCTTC.

About this clone itself: Sequence at one end of the junction differs from germline and may be a read error. The chain has TRBV29-1 and TRBJ2-7; 8 bases match TRBD1. CDR3 length: 13 residues. CDR1 is SQVTM, CDR2 ANQGSEA, per germline. The CDR3 is CSVPGQGSYEQCF. The CDR3 DNA is TGCAGCGTACCCGGACAGGGATCCTACGAGCAGTGCTTC.

The V and J genes are TRBV9 and TRBJ2-3, with 9 bases identical to TRBD2. V trimming: 6 bases; J trimming: 3 bases; junction bases outside the gene matches: 17. CDR1 and CDR2 (germline): SGDLS, YYNGEE. This CDR3 has 18 residues. The CDR3 DNA follows: TGTGCCAGCACCGAAATACCCCTAGCGGGATGGGGGACAGATACGCAGTATTTT. This gives the protein CASTEIPLAGWGTDTQYF.

J is TRBJ1-2 and V is TRBV7-2, with 8 bases lining up with TRBD1. The germline V gene has CDR1 SGHTA and CDR2 FQGNSA. Unmatched junction bases numbered 10, after V lost 5 bases and J lost 8 bases. The CDR3 consists of 14 residues. CDR3 region: CASSPYLTGEGYTF. CDR3 in DNA: TGTGCCAGCAGCCCGTACCTGACAGGGGAAGGCTACACCTTC.